Each of the 13 T cell receptor beta chains below was sequenced from the same sample in a study of shared clonotypes between healthy human individuals. The method was immunoSEQ multiplex PCR; TCRdb's version includes in-frame clones alone and lacks a portion of them. The sample consists of more than 900,000 clones, roughly 74% of them appearing once. Sequencing was performed on memory CD4+ T cells from PBMCs. Noted subset: CD45RA-negative fraction. These TCRs come from a man in his late teens or twenties in good health. Some clones in this sample may be carry-over from other donors' samples.

In its sample, this clone was seen a few times. The genes are TRBV6-1 and TRBJ2-7; TRBD1 aligns across 9 bases. V lost 4 bases and J lost 0; bases outside the gene matches: 7. The germline CDR1 and CDR2 sequences are MNHNS and SASEGT. The CDR3 runs 16 residues. CDR3 residues: CASSGAGQGGSYEQYF. The CDR3 DNA reads as TGTGCCAGCAGTGGGGCGGGACAGGGTGGCTCCTACGAGCAGTACTTC.

The chain has TRBV6-5 and TRBJ2-7, with 10 bases aligning to TRBD1. This CDR3 has 13 residues. The germline V gene encodes CDR1 MNHEY and CDR2 SVGAGI. Trimming cost V 6 bases and J 5 bases; bases outside gene matches: 4. The CDR3 reads CASRVTGGNEQYF. CDR3 DNA: TGTGCCAGCAGGGTGACAGGGGGCAACGAGCAGTACTTC.

The rearrangement links TRBV30 to TRBJ1-4; TRBD1 agrees at 9 bases. With 2 bases clipped from V and 8 bases from J, the junction kept 6 bases outside the gene matches. The CDR3 extends over 14 amino acids. Germline values: CDR1 GTSNPN, CDR2 SVGIG (reference sequence). The CDR3 reads CAWSPGQGREKLFF. The CDR3 DNA follows: TGTGCCTGGAGTCCGGGACAGGGTCGGGAAAAACTGTTTTTT.

The chain uses TRBV10-2 and TRBJ2-7, with TRBD2 as a possible D gene (5 bases). The CDR3 contains 13 residues. Trimming took 6 bases from V and 2 from J, leaving 11 bases between them. Germline values: CDR1 WSHSY, CDR2 SAAADI. The CDR3 coding sequence is TGCGCCAGCAGAGAGGGCCCACCCTACGAGCAGTACTTC. This translates into CASREGPPYEQYF.

The CDR3 region is CASSPRASGTLTDTQYF. The CDR3 DNA reads TGTGCCAGCAGCCCTCGGGCTAGCGGGACTCTCACAGATACGCAGTATTTT. The chain is built from TRBV7-9 and TRBJ2-3, with 9 bases fitting TRBD2. CDR1 and CDR2 (germline): SEHNR, FQNEAQ (reference sequence). The trim removed 5 bases at V and 2 bases at J, leaving 11 bases unmatched. This CDR3 is built from 17 residues.

This clone was counted at least ten times. The chain links TRBV7-7 to TRBJ2-5; 7 bases are shared with TRBD1. This CDR3 comprises 13 residues. Trimming removed 5 bases from V and 5 bases from J; junction bases left unmatched: 5. Looked up from germline, CDR1 is SSHAT and CDR2 is FNYEAQ (reference sequence). The CDR3 DNA reads as TGTGCCAGCAGCATGGGACAGACGGAGACCCAGTACTTC. As protein: CASSMGQTETQYF.

The V and J genes are TRBV28 and TRBJ2-3, with 8 bases aligning to TRBD2. Germline V lookup: CDR1 MDHEN, CDR2 SYDVKM. The CDR3 runs 15 residues. The V gene end was trimmed by 3 bases and the J gene end by 3 bases; junction bases not matched to a gene: 5. CDR3 amino acids: CASSFGGTRTDTQYF. The CDR3 DNA follows: TGTGCCAGCAGTTTCGGTGGGACTAGGACAGATACGCAGTATTTT.

The sample holds a few counts of this clone. The V and J genes are TRBV6-1 and TRBJ2-7; D is possibly TRBD1 (5 bases). The germline gives CDR1 MNHNS, CDR2 SASEGT. This CDR3 comprises 14 residues. With 7 bases removed from V and 3 bases from J, the gap between germline ends came to 16 bases. The CDR3: CASTRGRASYEQYF. The CDR3 nucleotides read TGTGCCAGCACCAGAGGCAGGGCGAGCTACGAGCAGTACTTC.

This clone was counted a few times. This chain uses TRBV21-1 with TRBJ2-1; whether TRBD1, the table's D call, matches the DNA was not checked. TRBV21-1 is a pseudogene. The CDR3 spans 11 residues. The CDR3 nucleotides are TGTGCCAGCCGAACAGGACATGAGCAGTTCTTC. As protein: CASRTGHEQFF.

The J gene is TRBJ2-7, the V gene TRBV7-9, with TRBD1 matching over 10 bases. Trimming at V came to 4 bases and at J to 3 bases, leaving 3 bases not matched to a gene. Germline V gene lookup returns CDR1 SEHNR and CDR2 FQNEAQ (reference sequence). The CDR3 contains 14 residues. CDR3 amino acids: CASSSRDRGYEQYF. Written as DNA, the CDR3 is TGTGCCAGCAGCTCCCGGGACAGGGGCTACGAGCAGTACTTC.

This chain connects TRBV6-1 to TRBJ2-2; D is possibly TRBD1 or TRBD2 (5 bases each). Trimming pared 6 bases from V and 4 bases from J, leaving 15 bases between. CDR1 MNHNS and CDR2 SASEGT come from the germline V gene. There are 15 residues in the CDR3. The CDR3 DNA follows: TGTGCCAGCAGATGGCGAGGGGACCCCACCGGGGAGCTGTTTTTT. It is translated as CASRWRGDPTGELFF.

CDR3 loop: CASSLRSDLGNTIYF. For the CDR3, the DNA is TGTGCCAGCAGCTTAAGGTCGGATCTTGGAAACACCATATATTTT. The rearrangement uses TRBV7-8 and TRBJ1-3; unclear D gene. Germline CDR1 reads SGHVS; CDR2 reads FQNEAQ. Trimming cost V 2 bases and J 3 bases, with 11 bases left between them. The CDR3 contains 15 residues.

This sequence joins TRBV28 and TRBJ2-7; 9 bases match TRBD2. The CDR3 runs 16 residues. Trimming removed 5 bases from V and 2 bases from J; junction bases left unmatched: 10. Looked up from germline, CDR1 is MDHEN and CDR2 is SYDVKM. CDR3 in DNA: TGTGCCAGCAGTCCTCCTAGGACTAGCGCTACCTACGAGCAGTACTTC. The encoded protein is CASSPPRTSATYEQYF. The variable domain in full, with the rest retrieved from reference TRBV28 and TRBJ2-7, is DVKVTQSSRYLVKRTGEKVFLECVQDMDHENMFWYRQDPGLGLRLIYFSYDVKMKEKGDIPEGYSVSREKKERFSLILESASTNQTSMYLCASSPPRTSATYEQYFGPGTRLTVT.